The 5 T cell receptor beta chains given below trace back to one sample, sequenced in a study of OX40 agonist ivuxolimab in advanced cancers. The assay was immunoSEQ multiplex PCR, and TCRdb's table has in-frame clones only and misses some. The sample holds about 95,000 clones; approximately 86% are singletons and the top ten take 3% to 4.5%. Sequenced material: CD4+ or CD8+ T cells sorted from blood, taken in a trial of the OX40 agonist ivuxolimab. Receptors originate from an adult with an advanced solid tumor such as melanoma, head and neck, liver or kidney cancer.

In this sample, this clone turned up once. The V and J genes are TRBV2 and TRBJ2-5; a weak D match, TRBD2 (5 bases). Trimming pared 4 bases from V and 0 bases from J, leaving 12 bases between. The CDR3 contains 15 residues. CDR1 is SNHLY, CDR2 FYNNEI, per germline. CDR3 residues: CASSVNSAYQETQYF. CDR3 DNA sequence: TGTGCCAGCAGTGTAAATAGCGCGTACCAAGAGACCCAGTACTTC.

This rearrangement joins TRBV9 to TRBJ2-3; 9 bases align to TRBD1. After removal of 4 bases from V and 0 bases from J, the junction contained 6 bases not matched to a gene. The CDR3 is 16 amino acids. Germline V gives CDR1 SGDLS, CDR2 YYNGEE. The CDR3 DNA is TGTGCCAGCAGCCCTTGGGACAGGGCTAGCACAGATACGCAGTATTTT. Its protein product is CASSPWDRASTDTQYF.

V is TRBV19 and J is TRBJ2-3; possible D gene TRBD2, 5 bases. This CDR3 has 14 residues. Deletions cut 3 bases from V and 5 bases from J, with 12 bases between. Germline-derived CDR1 and CDR2 are LNHDA and SQIVND (reference sequence). The DNA for the CDR3 is TGTGCCAGTAGTATTGGACTTTTGATAGATACGCAGTATTTT. Protein: CASSIGLLIDTQYF.

The chain has TRBV5-1 and TRBJ2-3; possible D gene TRBD1, 6 bases. The length of the CDR3 is 15 residues. Germline lookup yields CDR1 SGHRS and CDR2 YFSETQ. The V and J ends lost 2 bases and 2 bases respectively, with 12 bases between them. The CDR3 loop reads CASSFGQTFTDTQYF. The CDR3 DNA is TGCGCCAGCAGCTTCGGACAGACTTTCACAGATACGCAGTATTTT.

The chain combines TRBV6-1 with TRBJ1-4; no definite D call. The CDR3 loop spans 14 amino acids. Per germline, CDR1 MNHNS and CDR2 SASEGT. V was cut by 4 bases and J by 4 bases, with 10 bases left in between. In nucleotides, the CDR3 is TGTGCCAGCAGTGTGGTCAGCATTAATGAAAAACTGTTTTTT. Protein product: CASSVVSINEKLFF.